The present entry profiles one T cell receptor beta chain with its context. Its antigen is as yet unknown. PCR amplification relied on 60 Vbeta primers (plus 13 Jbeta primers). The table came from immunoSEQ multiplex PCR; TCRdb's copy has only in-frame clones and leaves some out. The sample holds about 130,000 clones, about 82% seen once. The data were taken from a study of cytomegalovirus exposure and HLA in healthy donors. Though probably carrying unrecorded immune exposures, donors were nominally healthy at sampling. Study-level findings and limits: The only immune exposure information that was available was CMV serostatus. The authors considered a cluster of highly shared sequence variants likely to be a sequencing artifact.

J was trimmed by 1 base and V by 5 bases; bases with no gene match: 1. CDR1 is PRHDT and CDR2 is FYEKMQ in the germline V gene (reference sequence). CDR3 length: 14 residues. The source is a boy aged 5-17 years in good health and CMV-seronegative. Sequencing was carried out using PBMCs. The rearrangement joins TRBV13 to TRBJ2-7, with 11 bases matching TRBD2. The CDR3 DNA reads as TGTGCCAGCAGCGGGACTAGCGGTTCCTACGAGCAGTACTTC. It is translated as CASSGTSGSYEQYF.